A selection of T cell receptor beta chains follows, all from one sample in a study of blood T cell repertoires in COVID-19. Libraries were prepared by immunoSEQ multiplex PCR; TCRdb keeps only in-frame clonotypes and omits some of them. The sample lists around 140,000 clones, around 85% occurring once. The sequencing sample was made of peripheral blood. The receptors shown here come from a woman older than 75 with acute or convalescent COVID-19. Both conserved end residues are part of each CDR3. The D gene is left open where the match is weak. Size tells how often a clone was seen (once, few, many) or the class of an expanded clone, and some rows leave it out.

d_gene | j_gene | abundance | v_gene | CDR3nt | CDR3aa
- | TRBJ1-2 | - | TRBV27 | TGTGCCAGCAGTTCATGGGAGGGGTCTAACTATGGCTACACCTTC | CASSSWEGSNYGYTF
- | TRBJ1-6 | - | TRBV5-6 | TGTGCCAGCAGCCTCGGACAGTATAATTCACCCCTCCACTTT | CASSLGQYNSPLHF
- | TRBJ2-2 | once | TRBV11-2 | TGTGCCAGCAGACCAGGGATCGCGAACACCGGGGAGCTGTTTTTT | CASRPGIANTGELFF
- | TRBJ2-1 | - | TRBV4-1 | TGCGCCAGCAGCCAAGGCCCCCCCGGCTGGGGGGGGCGGGCCTACAATGAGCAGTTCTTC | CASSQGPPGWGGRAYNEQFF
- | TRBJ2-1 | - | TRBV25-1 | TGTGCCAGCAGCGTCTTGGGGGGACCTGAGCAGTTCTTC | CASSVLGGPEQFF
TRBD2 | TRBJ2-3 | - | TRBV9 | TGTGCCAGCAGCGTAGTAGAGGGAGGGGGCACAGATACGCAGTATTTT | CASSVVEGGGTDTQYF
- | TRBJ1-1 | - | TRBV7-2 | TGTGCCAGCAGCGTACAGGGAAACACTGAAGCTTTCTTT | CASSVQGNTEAFF
- | TRBJ1-1 | - | TRBV5-1 | TGCGCCAGCAGCGCGAACAGGGACACTGAAGCTTTCTTT | CASSANRDTEAFF
- | TRBJ2-2 | few | TRBV10-2 | TGCGCCAGCAGTGAGTCGGGAGACACCGGGGAGCTGTTTTTT | CASSESGDTGELFF
TRBD2 | TRBJ2-3 | - | TRBV12-3/TRBV12-4 | TGTGCCAGCAGTCCCGTACTAGCGGGGAAGCAGTATTTT | CASSPVLAGKQYF
- | TRBJ2-7 | - | TRBV4-3 | TGCGCCAGCCCCCCGGACATCTCCTACGAGCAGTACTTC | CASPPDISYEQYF
TRBD1 | TRBJ2-5 | - | TRBV6-6 | TGTGCCAGCAGTGCTAGACAGGGGGCAGGGGAGACCCAGTACTTC | CASSARQGAGETQYF
TRBD1 | TRBJ1-6 | - | TRBV10-2 | TGCGCCAGCAGGGAGACAGGGGACGGATGGGGACCCCTCCACTTT | CASRETGDGWGPLHF
- | TRBJ2-7 | - | TRBV21-1 | TGTGCCAGCAGCACCCGACTAGCGGGCTACGAGCAGTACTTC | CASSTRLAGYEQYF
TRBD1 | TRBJ2-1 | - | TRBV11-3 | TGTGCCAGCAGCTTACAGGGGGCGTCCAATGAGCAGTTCTTC | CASSLQGASNEQFF
TRBD1 | TRBJ2-7 | once | TRBV30 | TGTGCCTGGAGTGACGGGGACAGGGGGCTGGAGGAGCAGTACTTC | CAWSDGDRGLEEQYF
TRBD1 | TRBJ2-5 | - | TRBV2 | TGTGCCACCCTCCGGGACAGGGGTGGAGAGACCCAGTACTTC | CATLRDRGGETQYF
TRBD2 | TRBJ2-2 | - | TRBV5-4 | TGTGCCAGCAGCATGGTCGCGGGGGGATCCGGGGAGCTGTTTTTT | CASSMVAGGSGELFF
- | TRBJ2-7 | - | TRBV7-6 | TGTGCCAGCAGCTTAGACCAGAATCATTATTTTAAGAACTTC | CASSLDQNHYFKNF
TRBD2 | TRBJ2-1 | - | TRBV3-1/TRBV3-2 | TGTGCCAGCAGCCAAGGAACTCCGGGAGGGCTTTTGGGTGAGCAGTTCTTC | CASSQGTPGGLLGEQFF
- | TRBJ1-2 | - | TRBV28 | TGTGCCAGCAGAGAAACAGGGATCTCTAACTATGGCTACACCTTC | CASRETGISNYGYTF
- | TRBJ1-5 | once | TRBV2 | TGTGCCAGCAGGAGATTGCCGGGTCAGCCCCAGCATTTT | CASRRLPGQPQHF
- | TRBJ2-7 | - | TRBV7-9 | TGTGCCAGCAGCCCCGAACCGGGGGACTACGAGCAGTACTTC | CASSPEPGDYEQYF
- | TRBJ2-7 | once | TRBV7-2 | TGTGCCAGCAGCACCGCCGGGGTCCGGGTGAGGGAGCAGTACTTC | CASSTAGVRVREQYF
- | TRBJ1-6 | few | TRBV7-8 | TGTGCCAGCAGCTTGGTCCAGGGCTTCCATTCACCCCTCCACTTT | CASSLVQGFHSPLHF
TRBD1 | TRBJ1-2 | - | TRBV7-9 | TGTGCCAGCAGCTTAGTAGCAACAGGGGCCTATGGCTACACCTTC | CASSLVATGAYGYTF
TRBD1 | TRBJ1-1 | - | TRBV5-1 | TGCGCCAGCAGCTCAAGGACAGGGGACGGTGAAGCTTTCTTT | CASSSRTGDGEAFF
- | TRBJ1-1 | - | TRBV27 | TGTGCCAGCAGGAACAGGGCGCCGGGGACTGAAGCTTTCTTT | CASRNRAPGTEAFF
- | TRBJ2-3 | - | TRBV9 | TGTGCCAGCAGCGTAGTGGGGCACAGCACAGATACGCAGTATTTT | CASSVVGHSTDTQYF
TRBD2 | TRBJ2-1 | - | TRBV12-5 | TGTGCTAGTGGTTTGCCGAGCGGGGGGGAGTACAATGAGCAGTTCTTC | CASGLPSGGEYNEQFF
TRBD1 | TRBJ1-1 | - | TRBV18 | TGTGCCAGCTCAATTGACGACAGGGCGGAGGCTTTCTTT | CASSIDDRAEAFF
- | TRBJ2-5 | - | TRBV9 | TGTGCCAGCAGCGTAGGCAGTACGATGGAGACCCAGTACTTC | CASSVGSTMETQYF
- | TRBJ1-6 | many | TRBV7-8 | TGTGCCAGCAGTTCTAGCCCCCTAGGGGGTAGTTCACCCCTCCACTTT | CASSSSPLGGSSPLHF
- | TRBJ1-1 | - | TRBV4-1 | TGCGCCAGCAGCTTACCTGGGGCGAACACTGAAGCTTTCTTT | CASSLPGANTEAFF
TRBD1 | TRBJ1-1 | many | TRBV11-2 | TGTGCCAGCAGCTTAGAACAGGGGACTGAAGCTTTCTTT | CASSLEQGTEAFF
TRBD1 | TRBJ2-4 | - | TRBV9 | TGTGCCAGCAGCGCCGGACAGGGGGGGACCAAAAACATTCAGTACTTC | CASSAGQGGTKNIQYF
- | TRBJ2-7 | - | TRBV5-4 | TGTGCCAGCAGCCCCGGCGGGTCCGAGCAGTACTTC | CASSPGGSEQYF